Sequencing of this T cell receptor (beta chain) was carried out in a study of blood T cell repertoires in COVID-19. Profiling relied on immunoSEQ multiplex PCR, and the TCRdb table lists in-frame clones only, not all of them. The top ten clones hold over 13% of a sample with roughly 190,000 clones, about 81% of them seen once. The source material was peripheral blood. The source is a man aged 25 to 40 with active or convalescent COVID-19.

CDR3 nucleotide sequence: TGTGCCAGCAGCGACAGGGGACAGGGGGGCACTGAAGCTTTCTTT. As protein: CASSDRGQGGTEAFF. The chain carries TRBV6-5 and TRBJ1-1; 11 nucleotides agree with TRBD1. Germline CDR1 reads MNHEY; CDR2 reads SVGAGI. Trimming took 6 bases from V and 4 from J; bases not matched to a gene: 7. This CDR3 is built from 15 residues.